This T cell receptor (beta chain) was identified during a study of shared clonotypes between healthy human individuals. Assay: immunoSEQ multiplex PCR; the TCRdb copy retains only in-frame clones and omits some. The sample carries 470,000 or so clones, approximately 80% recorded once. The sequenced sample consisted of PBMCs. This clonotype was sampled from a woman aged 40 to 50 in good health. Some clones in this sample may be carry-over from other donors' samples.

CDR3 nucleotide sequence: TGTGCCAGCAGTATCGACAATCCGAACACCGGGGAGCTGTTTTTT. Protein product: CASSIDNPNTGELFF. The V call is TRBV6-5, the J call TRBJ2-2, with no clear D. V was shortened by 5 bases and J by 0 bases, with 10 bases between the two germline ends. Germline assignment: CDR1 MNHEY and CDR2 SVGAGI. CDR3 length: 15 residues.